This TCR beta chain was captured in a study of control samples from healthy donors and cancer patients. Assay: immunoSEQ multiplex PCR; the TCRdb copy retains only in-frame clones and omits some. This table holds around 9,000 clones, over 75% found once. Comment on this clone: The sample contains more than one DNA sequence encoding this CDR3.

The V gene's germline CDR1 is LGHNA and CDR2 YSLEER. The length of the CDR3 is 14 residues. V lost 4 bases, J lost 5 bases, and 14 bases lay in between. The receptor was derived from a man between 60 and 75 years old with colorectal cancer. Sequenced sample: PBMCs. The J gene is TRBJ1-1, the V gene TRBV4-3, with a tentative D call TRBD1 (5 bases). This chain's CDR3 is CASSRELGRTEAFF. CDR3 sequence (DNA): TGCGCCAGCAGCCGCGAATTGGGGCGGACTGAAGCTTTCTTT.